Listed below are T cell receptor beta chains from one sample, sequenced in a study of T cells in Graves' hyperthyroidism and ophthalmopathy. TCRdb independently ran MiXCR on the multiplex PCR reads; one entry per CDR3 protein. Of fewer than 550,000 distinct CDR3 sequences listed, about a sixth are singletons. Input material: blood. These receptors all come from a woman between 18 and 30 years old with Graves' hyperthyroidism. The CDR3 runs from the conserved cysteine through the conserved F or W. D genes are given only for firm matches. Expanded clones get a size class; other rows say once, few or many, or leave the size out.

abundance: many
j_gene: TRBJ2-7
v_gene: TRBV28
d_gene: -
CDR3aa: CASSQGPGKSSYEQYF
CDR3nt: TGTGCCAGCAGTCAGGGGCCAGGGAAGTCATCCTACGAGCAGTACTTC

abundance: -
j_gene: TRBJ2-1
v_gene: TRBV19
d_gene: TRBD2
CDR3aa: CASSMERGGIEFF
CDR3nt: TGTGCCAGTAGTATGGAGCGGGGGGGAATTGAGTTCTTC

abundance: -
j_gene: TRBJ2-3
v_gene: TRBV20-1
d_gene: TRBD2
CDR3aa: CSALKTSGGYLDTQYF
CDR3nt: TGCAGTGCCCTAAAGACTAGCGGGGGATACTTAGATACGCAGTATTTT

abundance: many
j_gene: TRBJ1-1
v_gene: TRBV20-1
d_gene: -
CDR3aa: CSARGRVSAFF
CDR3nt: TGCAGTGCAAGGGGGAGGGTGTCCGCTTTCTTT

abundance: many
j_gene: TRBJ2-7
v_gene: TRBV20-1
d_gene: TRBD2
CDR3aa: CSGKAGGVYEQYF
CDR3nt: TGCAGTGGAAAAGCGGGAGGAGTCTACGAGCAGTACTTC

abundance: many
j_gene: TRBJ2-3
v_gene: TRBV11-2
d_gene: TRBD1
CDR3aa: CASSSTGTRTDTQYF
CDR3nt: TGTGCCAGCAGCTCGACAGGGACAAGGACAGATACGCAGTATTTT

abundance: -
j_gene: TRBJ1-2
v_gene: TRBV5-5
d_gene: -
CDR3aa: CASSSGAARGGYTF
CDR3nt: TGTGCCAGCAGCTCAGGGGCCGCGAGAGGTGGCTACACCTTC

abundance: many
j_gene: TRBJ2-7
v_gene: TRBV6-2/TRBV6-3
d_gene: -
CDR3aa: CASSYLPRGGYEQYF
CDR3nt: TGTGCCAGCAGTTACCTGCCGAGGGGCGGGTACGAGCAGTACTTC

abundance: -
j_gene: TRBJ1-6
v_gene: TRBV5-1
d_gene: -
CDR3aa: CASSLEPGRQPLHF
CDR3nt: TGCGCCAGCAGCTTGGAGCCCGGGAGGCAACCCCTCCACTTT

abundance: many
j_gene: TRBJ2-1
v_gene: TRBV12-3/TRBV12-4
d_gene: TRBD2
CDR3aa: CASSGLAGYYNEQFF
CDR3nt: TGTGCCAGCAGCGGACTAGCGGGATACTACAATGAGCAGTTCTTC

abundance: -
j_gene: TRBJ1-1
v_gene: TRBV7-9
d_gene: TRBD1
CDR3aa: CASSEGQLSANTEAFF
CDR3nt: TGTGCCAGCAGCGAGGGACAGCTTTCGGCGAACACTGAAGCTTTCTTT

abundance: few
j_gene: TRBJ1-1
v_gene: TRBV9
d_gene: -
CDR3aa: CASSVGWRNTEAFF
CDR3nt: TGTGCCAGCAGCGTAGGTTGGAGGAACACTGAAGCTTTCTTT

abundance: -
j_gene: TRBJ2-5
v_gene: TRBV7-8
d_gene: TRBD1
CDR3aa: CASSYSVSAGGQETQYF
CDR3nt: TGTGCCAGCAGCTACAGTGTGTCGGCAGGGGGCCAAGAGACCCAGTACTTC

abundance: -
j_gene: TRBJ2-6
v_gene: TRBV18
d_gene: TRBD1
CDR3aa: CASSPYGQVGANVLTF
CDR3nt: TGTGCCAGCTCACCCTACGGACAGGTTGGGGCCAACGTCCTGACTTTC

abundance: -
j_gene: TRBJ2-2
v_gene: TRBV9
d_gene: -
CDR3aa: CASSVAGSPTGELFF
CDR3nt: TGTGCCAGCAGCGTAGCGGGCAGCCCCACCGGGGAGCTGTTTTTT

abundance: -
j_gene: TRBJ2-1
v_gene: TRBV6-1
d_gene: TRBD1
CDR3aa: CASSLTSGGLDEQFF
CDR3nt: TGTGCCAGCAGCCTAACCTCAGGGGGCCTCGATGAGCAGTTCTTC

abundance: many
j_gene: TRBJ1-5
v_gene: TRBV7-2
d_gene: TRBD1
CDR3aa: CASSLRPGQSNQPQHF
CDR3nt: TGTGCCAGCAGCTTAAGACCGGGACAGAGCAATCAGCCCCAGCATTTT

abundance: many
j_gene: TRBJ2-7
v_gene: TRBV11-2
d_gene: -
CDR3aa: CASSLLNGPYEQYF
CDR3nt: TGTGCCAGCAGCTTATTGAACGGACCCTACGAGCAGTACTTC

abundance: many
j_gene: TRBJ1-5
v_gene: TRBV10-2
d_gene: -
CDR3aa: CASSAGGQPQHF
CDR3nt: TGCGCCAGCAGTGCAGGCGGACAGCCCCAGCATTTT

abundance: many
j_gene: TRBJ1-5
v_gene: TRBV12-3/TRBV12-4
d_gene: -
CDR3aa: CASSWDFNQPQHF
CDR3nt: TGTGCCAGCAGCTGGGATTTCAATCAGCCCCAGCATTTT

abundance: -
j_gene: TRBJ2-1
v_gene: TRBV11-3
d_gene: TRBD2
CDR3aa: CASSLGGLNVEQFF
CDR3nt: TGTGCCAGCAGCTTAGGGGGACTAAACGTCGAGCAGTTCTTC

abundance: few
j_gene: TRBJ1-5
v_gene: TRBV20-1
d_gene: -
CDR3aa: CSARGGTNQPQHF
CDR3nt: TGCAGTGCTAGGGGTGGTACCAATCAGCCCCAGCATTTT

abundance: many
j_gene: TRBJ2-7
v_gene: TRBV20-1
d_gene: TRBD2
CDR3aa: CSARDLTSGYEQYF
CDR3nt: TGCAGTGCTAGAGATCTTACTAGCGGGTACGAGCAGTACTTC

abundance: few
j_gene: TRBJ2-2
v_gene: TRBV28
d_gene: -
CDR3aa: CASSGLVNTGELFF
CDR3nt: TGTGCCAGCAGTGGCCTGGTGAACACCGGGGAGCTGTTTTTT

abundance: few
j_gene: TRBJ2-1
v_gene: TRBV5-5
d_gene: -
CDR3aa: CASSSLGGGSVSYNEQFF
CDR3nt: TGTGCCAGCAGCTCCCTTGGGGGAGGCTCCGTATCCTACAATGAGCAGTTCTTC

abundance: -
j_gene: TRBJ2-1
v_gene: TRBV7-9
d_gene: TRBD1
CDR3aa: CASSPSGDSTNEQFF
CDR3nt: TGTGCCAGCAGCCCGAGTGGGGACAGCACCAATGAGCAGTTCTTC

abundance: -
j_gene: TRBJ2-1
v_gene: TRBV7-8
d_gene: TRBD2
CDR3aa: CASSLGLAGAGNEQFF
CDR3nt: TGTGCCAGCAGCTTGGGACTAGCGGGAGCTGGAAATGAGCAGTTCTTC

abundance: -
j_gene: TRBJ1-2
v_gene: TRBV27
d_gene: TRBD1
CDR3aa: CASSLRGTGGSHYGYTF
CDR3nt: TGTGCCAGCAGTTTAAGGGGGACAGGGGGCTCTCACTATGGCTACACCTTC

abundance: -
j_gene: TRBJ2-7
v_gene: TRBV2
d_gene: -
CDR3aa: CASSDGPDRYEQYF
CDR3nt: TGTGCCAGCAGTGATGGGCCAGACCGCTACGAGCAGTACTTC

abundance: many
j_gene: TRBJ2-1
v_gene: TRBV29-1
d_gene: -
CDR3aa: CSVDTASLLYNEQFF
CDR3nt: TGCAGCGTTGATACGGCTTCCCTACTCTACAATGAGCAGTTCTTC

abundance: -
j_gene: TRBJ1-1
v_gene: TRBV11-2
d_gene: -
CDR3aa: CASSLVVSEAFF
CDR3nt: TGTGCCAGCAGCTTAGTCGTCAGTGAAGCTTTCTTT

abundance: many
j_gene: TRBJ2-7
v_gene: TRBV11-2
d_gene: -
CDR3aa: CASRGEQLSYEQYF
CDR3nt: TGTGCCAGCAGGGGGGAACAGTTATCCTACGAGCAGTACTTC

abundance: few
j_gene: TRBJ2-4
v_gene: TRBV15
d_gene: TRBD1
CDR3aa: CATSRDGTGLNIQYF
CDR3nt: TGTGCCACCAGCAGAGATGGGACAGGACTAAACATTCAGTACTTC

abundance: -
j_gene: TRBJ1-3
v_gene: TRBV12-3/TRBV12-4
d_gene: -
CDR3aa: CASSLDSYSGNTIYF
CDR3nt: TGTGCCAGCAGCCTTGACAGTTACTCTGGAAACACCATATATTTT

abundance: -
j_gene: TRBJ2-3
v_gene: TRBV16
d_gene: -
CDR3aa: CASSRADSGRAQYF
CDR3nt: TGTGCCAGCAGCCGAGCAGATTCGGGAAGGGCGCAGTATTTT

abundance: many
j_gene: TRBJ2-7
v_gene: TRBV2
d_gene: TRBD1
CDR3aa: CASRMTGPSYEQYF
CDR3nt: TGTGCCAGCAGAATGACAGGGCCTTCCTACGAGCAGTACTTC

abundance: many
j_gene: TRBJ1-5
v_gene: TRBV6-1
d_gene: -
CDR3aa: CASSETPQPQHF
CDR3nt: TGTGCCAGCAGTGAAACACCGCAGCCCCAGCATTTT

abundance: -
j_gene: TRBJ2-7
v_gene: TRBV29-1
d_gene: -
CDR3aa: CSVGQPYEQYF
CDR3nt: TGCAGCGTTGGACAGCCCTACGAGCAGTACTTC

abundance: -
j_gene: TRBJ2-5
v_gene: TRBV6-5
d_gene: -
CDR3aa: CASSYSRNYQETQYF
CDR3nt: TGTGCCAGCAGTTACTCCAGGAACTACCAAGAGACCCAGTACTTC

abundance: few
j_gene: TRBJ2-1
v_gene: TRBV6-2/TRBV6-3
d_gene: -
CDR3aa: CASSFGAPFPNNEQFF
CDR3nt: TGTGCCAGCAGTTTCGGGGCACCCTTCCCTAACAATGAGCAGTTCTTC

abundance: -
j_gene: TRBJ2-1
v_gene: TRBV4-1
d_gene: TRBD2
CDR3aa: CASSPKPGLDRYEQFF
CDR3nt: TGCGCCAGCAGCCCCAAGCCGGGACTAGATCGGTATGAGCAGTTCTTC

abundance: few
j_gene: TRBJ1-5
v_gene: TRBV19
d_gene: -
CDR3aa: CASSIEGVSNQPQHF
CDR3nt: TGTGCCAGTAGTATAGAAGGCGTTAGCAATCAGCCCCAGCATTTT

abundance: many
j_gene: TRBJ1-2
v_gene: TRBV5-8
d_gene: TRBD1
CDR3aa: CASSLDGQGEGYGYTF
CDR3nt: TGTGCCAGCAGCTTGGATGGACAGGGAGAAGGCTATGGCTACACCTTC

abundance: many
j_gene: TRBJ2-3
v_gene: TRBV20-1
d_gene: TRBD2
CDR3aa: CSASPLAASTDTQYF
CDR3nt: TGCAGTGCCTCCCCCCTAGCGGCTAGCACAGATACGCAGTATTTT

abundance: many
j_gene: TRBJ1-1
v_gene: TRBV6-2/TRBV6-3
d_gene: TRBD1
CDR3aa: CASRITGATEAFF
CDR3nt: TGTGCCAGCAGAATAACAGGGGCCACTGAAGCTTTCTTT

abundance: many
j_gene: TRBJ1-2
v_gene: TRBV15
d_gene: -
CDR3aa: CATSRDSGQYEGYTF
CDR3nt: TGTGCCACCAGCAGAGATTCGGGCCAGTATGAGGGCTACACCTTC